This TCR beta chain is drawn from a study of read filtering for tumor transcriptome and immune sequencing. As for the study in general: TCR-mapped reads were about 3.5 to 10.27 million with IR-seq versus about 80 to 1273 with RNA-seq. Study-wide results and limits: The CD138-negative fraction was mixed bone marrow immune cells, not pure T cells. RNA-seq captured clonotypes less deeply and reliably than IR-seq.

The CDR3 sequence is 16 residues long. Germline CDR1 MGHRA, CDR2 YSYEKL. Sampling of bone marrow took place during active disease in every patient. This library used roughly 430 ng RNA and molecular barcoded adaptors spanning alpha/delta and beta/gamma chains. TCRdb re-derived calls from the reads in MiXCR, one entry per CDR3 protein. The sample lists 35,000 to 50,000 distinct CDR3 sequences; around 21% were seen once. Concerning this clonotype: Its antigen is still unknown. At one of its ends the junction is not consistent with the germline gene, which may arise from a read error.

Input material: a population of CD138-negative cells sorted from bone marrow. The chain joins TRBV4-1 to TRBJ1-5; unclear D gene. This clonotype originated in a donor at least 40 years old with multiple myeloma. DNA of the CDR3: TGCACCAGCAGCCAAGCGGGCGGGAAGAGGAATCAGCCCCAGCTTTTT. Amino acids: CTSSQAGGKRNQPQLF.